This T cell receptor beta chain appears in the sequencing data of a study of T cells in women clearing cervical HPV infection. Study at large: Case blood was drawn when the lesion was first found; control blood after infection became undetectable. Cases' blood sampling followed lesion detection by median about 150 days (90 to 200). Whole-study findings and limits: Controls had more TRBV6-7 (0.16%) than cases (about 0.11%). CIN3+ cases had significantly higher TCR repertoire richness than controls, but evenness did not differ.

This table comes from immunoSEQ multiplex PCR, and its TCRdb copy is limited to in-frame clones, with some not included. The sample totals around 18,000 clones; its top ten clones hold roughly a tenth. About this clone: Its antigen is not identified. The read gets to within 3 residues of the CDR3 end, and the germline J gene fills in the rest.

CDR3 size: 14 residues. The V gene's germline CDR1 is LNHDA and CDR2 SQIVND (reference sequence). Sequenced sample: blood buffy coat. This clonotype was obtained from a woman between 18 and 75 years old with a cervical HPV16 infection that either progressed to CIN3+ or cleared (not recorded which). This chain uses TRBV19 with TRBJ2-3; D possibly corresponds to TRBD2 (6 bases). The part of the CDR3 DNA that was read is TGTGCCAGTAGTTCGGAGGGGTTAGATCAGCCG. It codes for CASSSEGLDQP. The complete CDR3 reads CASSSEGLDQPQYF.